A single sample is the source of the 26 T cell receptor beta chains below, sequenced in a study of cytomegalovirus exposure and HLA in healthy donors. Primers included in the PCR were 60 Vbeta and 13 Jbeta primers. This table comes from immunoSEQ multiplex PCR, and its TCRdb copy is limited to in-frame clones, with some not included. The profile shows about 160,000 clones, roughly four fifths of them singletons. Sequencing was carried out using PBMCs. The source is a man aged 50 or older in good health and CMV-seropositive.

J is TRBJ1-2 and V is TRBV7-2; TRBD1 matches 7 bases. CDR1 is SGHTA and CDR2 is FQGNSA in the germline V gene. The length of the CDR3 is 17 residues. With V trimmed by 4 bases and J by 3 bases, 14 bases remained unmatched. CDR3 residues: CASSSDRVAARDYGYTF. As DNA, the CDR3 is TGTGCCAGCAGCTCAGACAGGGTTGCCGCTCGGGACTATGGCTACACCTTC.

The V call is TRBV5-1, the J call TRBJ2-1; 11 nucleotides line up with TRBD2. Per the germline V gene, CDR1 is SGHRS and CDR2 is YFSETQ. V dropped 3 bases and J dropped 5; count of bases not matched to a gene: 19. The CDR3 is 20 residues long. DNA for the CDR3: TGCGCCAGCAGCTCTAGGGGGTTACTAGCGGGAGTTAGTTTGGACAATGAGCAGTTCTTC. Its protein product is CASSSRGLLAGVSLDNEQFF.

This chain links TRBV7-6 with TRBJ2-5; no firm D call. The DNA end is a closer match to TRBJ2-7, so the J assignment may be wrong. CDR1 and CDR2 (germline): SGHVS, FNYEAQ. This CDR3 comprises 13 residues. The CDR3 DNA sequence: TGTGCCAGCAGCTTATCTGAGTTAAACGAGCAGTACTTC. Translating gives CASSLSELNEQYF.

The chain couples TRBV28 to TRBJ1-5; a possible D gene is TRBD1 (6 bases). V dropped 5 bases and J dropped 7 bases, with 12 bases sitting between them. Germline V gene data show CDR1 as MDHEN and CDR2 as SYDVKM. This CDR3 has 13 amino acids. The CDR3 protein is CASSPGGPQPQHF. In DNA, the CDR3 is TGTGCCAGCAGTCCCGGGGGGCCCCAGCCCCAGCATTTT.

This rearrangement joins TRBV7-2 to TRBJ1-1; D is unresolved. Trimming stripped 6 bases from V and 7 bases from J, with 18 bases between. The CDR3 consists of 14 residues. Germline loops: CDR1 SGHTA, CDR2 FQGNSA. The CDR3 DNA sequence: TGTGCCAGCAGAAAAGACCGGAGTCGGATTGAAGCTTTCTTT. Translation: CASRKDRSRIEAFF. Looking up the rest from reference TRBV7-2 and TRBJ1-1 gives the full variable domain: GAGVSQSPSNKVTEKGKDVELRCDPISGHTALYWYRQSLGQGLEFLIYFQGNSAPDKSGLPSDRFSAERTGGSVSTLTIQRTQQEDSAVYLCASRKDRSRIEAFFGQGTRLTVV.

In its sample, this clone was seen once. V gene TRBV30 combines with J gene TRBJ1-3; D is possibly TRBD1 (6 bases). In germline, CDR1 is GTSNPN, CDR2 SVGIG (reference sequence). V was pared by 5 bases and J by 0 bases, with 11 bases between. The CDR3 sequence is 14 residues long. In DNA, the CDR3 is TGTGCCTGGGCGGGGGGCCCCTCTGGAAACACCATATATTTT. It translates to CAWAGGPSGNTIYF.

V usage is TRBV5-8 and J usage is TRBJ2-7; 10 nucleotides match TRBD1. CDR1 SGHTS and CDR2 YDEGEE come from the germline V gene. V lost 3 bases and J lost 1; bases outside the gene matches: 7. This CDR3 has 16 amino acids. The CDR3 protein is CASSSRRDRGSYEQYF. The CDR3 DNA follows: TGTGCCAGCAGCTCCCGCCGGGACAGGGGATCCTACGAGCAGTACTTC. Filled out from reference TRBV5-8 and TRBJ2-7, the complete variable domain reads EAGVTQSPTHLIKTRGQQATLRCSPISGHTSVYWYQQALGLGLQFLLWYDEGEERNRGNFPPRFSGRQFPNYSSELNVNALELEDSALYLCASSSRRDRGSYEQYFGPGTRLTVT.

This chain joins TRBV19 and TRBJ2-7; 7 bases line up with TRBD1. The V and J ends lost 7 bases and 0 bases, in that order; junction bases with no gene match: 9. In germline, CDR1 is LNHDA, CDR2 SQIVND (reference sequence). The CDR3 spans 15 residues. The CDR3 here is CASTPQGESSYEQYF. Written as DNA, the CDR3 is TGTGCCAGTACCCCCCAGGGGGAAAGCTCCTACGAGCAGTACTTC.

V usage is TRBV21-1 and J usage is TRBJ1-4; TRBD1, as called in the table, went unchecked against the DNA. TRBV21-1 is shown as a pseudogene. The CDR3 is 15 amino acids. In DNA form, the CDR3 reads TGTGCCAGCAGCAAAGAGAGAAGGGGAAATGAAAAACTGTTTTTT. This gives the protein CASSKERRGNEKLFF.

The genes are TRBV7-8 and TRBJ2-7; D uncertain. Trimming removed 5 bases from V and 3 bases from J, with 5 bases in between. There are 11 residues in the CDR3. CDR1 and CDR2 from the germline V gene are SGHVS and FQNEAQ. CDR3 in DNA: TGTGCCAGCAGCCTCAGCTACGAGCAGTACTTC. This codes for CASSLSYEQYF. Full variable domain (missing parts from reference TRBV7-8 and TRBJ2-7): GAGVSQSPRYKVAKRGQDVALRCDPISGHVSLFWYQQALGQGPEFLTYFQNEAQLDKSGLPSDRFFAERPEGSVSTLKIQRTQQEDSAVYLCASSLSYEQYFGPGTRLTVT.

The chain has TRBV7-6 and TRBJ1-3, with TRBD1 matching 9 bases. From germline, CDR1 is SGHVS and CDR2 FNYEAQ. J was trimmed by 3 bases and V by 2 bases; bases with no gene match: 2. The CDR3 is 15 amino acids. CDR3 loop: CASSLRTGDGNTIYF. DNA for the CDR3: TGTGCCAGCAGCTTACGGACAGGGGATGGAAACACCATATATTTT.

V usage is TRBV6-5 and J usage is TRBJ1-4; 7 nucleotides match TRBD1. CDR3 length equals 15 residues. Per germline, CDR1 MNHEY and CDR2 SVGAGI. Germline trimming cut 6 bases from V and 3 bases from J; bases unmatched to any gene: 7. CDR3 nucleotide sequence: TGTGCCAGCAGAGAGGGACAGTCAGCTAATGAAAAACTGTTTTTT. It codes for CASREGQSANEKLFF.

The CDR3 loop is CASSPYSGRSSYEQYF. The CDR3 coding sequence is TGTGCCAGCAGCCCGTATAGCGGGAGGAGCTCCTACGAGCAGTACTTC. The rearrangement links TRBV7-2 to TRBJ2-5, with 10 positions matching TRBD2. With the DNA end fitting TRBJ2-7 better, the J assignment may be wrong. Germline V gene sequence: CDR1 SGHTA, CDR2 FQGNSA. CDR3 length equals 16 residues.

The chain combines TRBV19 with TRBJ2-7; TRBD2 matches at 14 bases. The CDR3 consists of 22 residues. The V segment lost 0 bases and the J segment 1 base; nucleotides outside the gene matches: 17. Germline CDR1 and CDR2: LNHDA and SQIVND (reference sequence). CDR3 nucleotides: TGTGCCAGTAGTATAGATCCACCTTCCGGACTAGCGGGAGGTGCGAAGTCCTACGAGCAGTACTTC. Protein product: CASSIDPPSGLAGGAKSYEQYF.

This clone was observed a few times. CDR3 DNA: TGCAGCGTTGTAAAGGGGGCGGGTAATGAGCAGTTCTTC. This encodes CSVVKGAGNEQFF. J is TRBJ2-1 and V is TRBV29-1; 7 nucleotides agree with TRBD1. There are 13 residues in the CDR3. V lost 4 bases, J lost 7 bases, and 7 bases stayed unmatched. Germline V gene data show CDR1 as SQVTM and CDR2 as ANQGSEA.

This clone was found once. CDR3 amino acids: CASSSPPTGHYEQYF. As DNA, the CDR3 is TGTGCCAGCAGCTCACCGCCGACAGGGCACTACGAGCAGTACTTC. This chain links TRBV11-2 with TRBJ2-7, with 7 bases fitting TRBD1. The V gene end was trimmed by 4 bases and the J gene end by 3 bases; junction bases not matched to a gene: 9. CDR3 size: 15 residues. Germline CDR1 is SGHAT and CDR2 is FQNNGV. Full variable domain (rest looked up from reference TRBV11-2 and TRBJ2-7): EAGVAQSPRYKIIEKRQSVAFWCNPISGHATLYWYQQILGQGPKLLIQFQNNGVVDDSQLPKDRFSAERLKGVDSTLKIQPAKLEDSAVYLCASSSPPTGHYEQYFGPGTRLTVT.

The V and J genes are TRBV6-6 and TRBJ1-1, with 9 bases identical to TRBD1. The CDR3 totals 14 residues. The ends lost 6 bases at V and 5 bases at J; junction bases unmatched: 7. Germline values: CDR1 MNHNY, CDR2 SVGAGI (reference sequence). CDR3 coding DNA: TGTGCCAGCAGGCCGACAGGGGGTCGGACTGAAGCTTTCTTT. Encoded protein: CASRPTGGRTEAFF.

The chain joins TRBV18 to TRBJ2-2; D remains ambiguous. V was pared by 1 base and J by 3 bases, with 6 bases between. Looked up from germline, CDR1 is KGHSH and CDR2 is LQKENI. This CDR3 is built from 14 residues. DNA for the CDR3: TGTGCCAGCTCACCACAGCCGGACACCGGGGAGCTGTTTTTT. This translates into CASSPQPDTGELFF.

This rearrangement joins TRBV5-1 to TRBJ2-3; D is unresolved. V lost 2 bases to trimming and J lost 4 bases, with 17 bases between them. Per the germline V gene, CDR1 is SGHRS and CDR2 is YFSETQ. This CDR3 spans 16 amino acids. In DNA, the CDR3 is TGCGCCAGCAGCTTTGGTTCGGTAACTTACGCAGATACGCAGTATTTT. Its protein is CASSFGSVTYADTQYF.

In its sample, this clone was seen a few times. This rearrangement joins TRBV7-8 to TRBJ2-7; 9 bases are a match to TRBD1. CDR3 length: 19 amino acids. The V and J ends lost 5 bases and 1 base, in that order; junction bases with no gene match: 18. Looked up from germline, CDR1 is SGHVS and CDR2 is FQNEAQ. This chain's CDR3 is CASSLRRRTGTGRSYEQYF. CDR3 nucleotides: TGTGCCAGCAGCCTAAGGAGACGTACCGGGACAGGGAGGTCCTACGAGCAGTACTTC.

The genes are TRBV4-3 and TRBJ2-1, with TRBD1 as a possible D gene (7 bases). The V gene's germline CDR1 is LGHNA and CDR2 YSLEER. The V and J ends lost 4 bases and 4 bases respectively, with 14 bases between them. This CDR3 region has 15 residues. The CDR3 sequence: CASSPRQGGYNEQFF. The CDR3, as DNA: TGCGCCAGCAGCCCCCGACAGGGAGGTTACAATGAGCAGTTCTTC.

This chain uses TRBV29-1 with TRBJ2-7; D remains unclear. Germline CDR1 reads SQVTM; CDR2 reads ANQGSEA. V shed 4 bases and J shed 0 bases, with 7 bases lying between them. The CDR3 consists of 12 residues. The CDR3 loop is CSVASGSYEQYF. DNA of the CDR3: TGCAGCGTTGCCAGTGGCTCCTACGAGCAGTACTTC.

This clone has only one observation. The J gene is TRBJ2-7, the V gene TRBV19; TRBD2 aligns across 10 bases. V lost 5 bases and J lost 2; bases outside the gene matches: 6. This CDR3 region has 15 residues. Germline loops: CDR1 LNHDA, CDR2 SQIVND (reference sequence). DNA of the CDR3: TGTGCCAGTAGTGAGCTAGCGGGAGATACCTACGAGCAGTACTTC. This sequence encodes CASSELAGDTYEQYF.

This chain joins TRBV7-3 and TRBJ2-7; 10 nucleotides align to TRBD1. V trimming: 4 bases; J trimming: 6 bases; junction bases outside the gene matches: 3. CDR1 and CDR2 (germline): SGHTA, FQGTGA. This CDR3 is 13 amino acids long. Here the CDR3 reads CASSSDRGGEQYF. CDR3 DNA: TGTGCCAGCAGCTCGGACAGGGGGGGCGAGCAGTACTTC.

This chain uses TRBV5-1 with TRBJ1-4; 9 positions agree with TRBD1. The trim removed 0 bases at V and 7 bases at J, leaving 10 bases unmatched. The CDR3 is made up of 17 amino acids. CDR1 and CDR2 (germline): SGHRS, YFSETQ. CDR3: CASSLDGTGTRVEKLFF. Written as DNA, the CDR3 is TGCGCCAGCAGCTTGGATGGGACAGGGACCAGAGTTGAAAAACTGTTTTTT. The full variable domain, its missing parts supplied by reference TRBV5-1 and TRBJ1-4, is KAGVTQTPRYLIKTRGQQVTLSCSPISGHRSVSWYQQTPGQGLQFLFEYFSETQRNKGNFPGRFSGRQFSNSRSEMNVSTLELGDSALYLCASSLDGTGTRVEKLFFGSGTQLSVL.

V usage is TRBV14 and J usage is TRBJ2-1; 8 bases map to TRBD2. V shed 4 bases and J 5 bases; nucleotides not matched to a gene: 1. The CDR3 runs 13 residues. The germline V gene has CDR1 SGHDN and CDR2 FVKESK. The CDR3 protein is CASSPRGDNEQFF. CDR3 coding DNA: TGTGCCAGCAGCCCGCGGGGGGACAATGAGCAGTTCTTC.